This is a list of T cell receptor beta chains from one sample in a study of T cells in localized non-small cell lung cancer. Generated by immunoSEQ multiplex PCR, the TCRdb table keeps only in-frame clones and is missing some. Found here are 2,000 to 2,500 clones, roughly 22% of them singletons; the top ten hold about 20%. Sequencing used lung tumor tissue, obtained before any cancer treatment. These receptor sequences come from a man aged 40 to 75 with stage II lung adenocarcinoma. Both conserved end residues are part of each CDR3. The order of the fields is J gene, D gene, V gene, clone size, CDR3 DNA, CDR3 protein. D genes are given only for firm matches. Clone size is given for some rows only: seen once, a few or many times, or a class if the clone is expanded.

j_call: TRBJ2-1
d_call: NA
v_call: TRBV23-1
clone_size: NA
cdr3_nt: TGCGCCAGCAGTCCCACGGGGCGAGAGGGAAACTCTCACGCGCCCCTTAAAAATGAGCAGTTCTTC
cdr3_aa: CASSPTGREGNSHAPLKNEQFF

j_call: TRBJ1-2
d_call: NA
v_call: TRBV19
clone_size: NA
cdr3_nt: TGTGCCAGTAGTGTAGGATGGCAGTCCTATGGCTACACCTTC
cdr3_aa: CASSVGWQSYGYTF

j_call: TRBJ1-4
d_call: TRBD1
v_call: TRBV15
clone_size: NA
cdr3_nt: TGTGCCACCAGCCCTCGGACAGGGAGAAATGAAAAACTGTTTTTT
cdr3_aa: CATSPRTGRNEKLFF

j_call: TRBJ2-7
d_call: TRBD2
v_call: TRBV6-8
clone_size: NA
cdr3_nt: TGTGCCAGCAGTGCGGGGGGCTCTTCCTCCTACGAGCAGTACTTC
cdr3_aa: CASSAGGSSSYEQYF

j_call: TRBJ2-7
d_call: NA
v_call: TRBV9
clone_size: few
cdr3_nt: TGTGCCAGCAGCGTGGCCGGGACTGTTACCTACGAGCAGTACTTC
cdr3_aa: CASSVAGTVTYEQYF

j_call: TRBJ1-6
d_call: TRBD1
v_call: TRBV19
clone_size: few
cdr3_nt: TGTGCCAGTAGCGCACAGGGGTGGGATAATTCACCCCTCCACTTT
cdr3_aa: CASSAQGWDNSPLHF

j_call: TRBJ2-7
d_call: NA
v_call: TRBV6-8
clone_size: NA
cdr3_nt: TGTGCCAGCAGTCCTGCCCTACAGGGACTAAGATACGAGCAGTACTTC
cdr3_aa: CASSPALQGLRYEQYF

j_call: TRBJ1-5
d_call: NA
v_call: TRBV25-1
clone_size: NA
cdr3_nt: TGTGCCAGCAGTGCTACAGGGAACAATCAGCCCCAGCATTTT
cdr3_aa: CASSATGNNQPQHF

j_call: TRBJ2-3
d_call: NA
v_call: TRBV14
clone_size: NA
cdr3_nt: TGTGCCAGCAGCCCCCGTCCCGGCGGGGGCCCAGATACGCAGTATTTT
cdr3_aa: CASSPRPGGGPDTQYF

j_call: TRBJ1-1
d_call: NA
v_call: TRBV15
clone_size: NA
cdr3_nt: TGTGCCACCAGCAGGACCAGGGGTATGAACACTGAAGCTTTCTTT
cdr3_aa: CATSRTRGMNTEAFF

j_call: TRBJ2-1
d_call: TRBD1
v_call: TRBV25-1
clone_size: NA
cdr3_nt: TGTGCCAGCTCACCCGGGACAGGGGCCTACAATGAGCAGTTCTTC
cdr3_aa: CASSPGTGAYNEQFF

j_call: TRBJ2-7
d_call: NA
v_call: TRBV18
clone_size: NA
cdr3_nt: TGTGCCAGCTCACCACCGGGGGCCGGGGACTACGAGCAGTACTTC
cdr3_aa: CASSPPGAGDYEQYF

j_call: TRBJ1-1
d_call: TRBD1
v_call: TRBV11-3
clone_size: medium-sized
cdr3_nt: TGTGCCAGCAGACCACAGGGGGGCCGCCTGGGAGCTTTCTTT
cdr3_aa: CASRPQGGRLGAFF

j_call: TRBJ2-3
d_call: TRBD2
v_call: TRBV5-1
clone_size: NA
cdr3_nt: TGCGCCAGCAGTTTAGGGACTAGCGGGGGGGATACGCAGTATTTT
cdr3_aa: CASSLGTSGGDTQYF

j_call: TRBJ2-7
d_call: NA
v_call: TRBV11-3
clone_size: few
cdr3_nt: TGTGCCAGCAGCTTTTCGGGAAGGGGGTACGGAGAGCAGTACTTC
cdr3_aa: CASSFSGRGYGEQYF

j_call: TRBJ1-2
d_call: NA
v_call: TRBV19
clone_size: NA
cdr3_nt: TGTGCCAGTAGTATTTTGGGGGTTTCGGGAGGCGGCTACACCTTC
cdr3_aa: CASSILGVSGGGYTF

j_call: TRBJ1-3
d_call: NA
v_call: TRBV11-3
clone_size: NA
cdr3_nt: TGTGCCAGCAGCCTCGCGTTCTCTGGAAACACCATATATTTT
cdr3_aa: CASSLAFSGNTIYF

j_call: TRBJ1-2
d_call: TRBD1
v_call: TRBV19
clone_size: NA
cdr3_nt: TGTGCCAGTAGTATCATTGGTACAGGGGCCTATAGAGGCTACACCTTC
cdr3_aa: CASSIIGTGAYRGYTF

j_call: TRBJ1-3
d_call: NA
v_call: TRBV11-3
clone_size: few
cdr3_nt: TGTGCCAGCAGCTTTTATACTAGCTACCTCTCTGGAAACACCATATATTTT
cdr3_aa: CASSFYTSYLSGNTIYF

j_call: TRBJ1-5
d_call: NA
v_call: TRBV6-8
clone_size: few
cdr3_nt: TGTGCCAGCGGCAGGGAAGGGGCGGCTCAGCCCCAGCATTTT
cdr3_aa: CASGREGAAQPQHF

j_call: TRBJ2-7
d_call: NA
v_call: TRBV28
clone_size: NA
cdr3_nt: TGTGCCAGTCACAGGTCCCCCTACGAGCAGTACTTC
cdr3_aa: CASHRSPYEQYF

j_call: TRBJ2-3
d_call: NA
v_call: TRBV18
clone_size: NA
cdr3_nt: TGTGCCAGCTCACCACCAGAGGGGCCGACAGATACGCAGTATTTT
cdr3_aa: CASSPPEGPTDTQYF

j_call: TRBJ1-5
d_call: NA
v_call: TRBV5-1
clone_size: NA
cdr3_nt: TGCGCCAGCAGACAGGATCCCAGGGCCGATCAGCCCCAGCATTTT
cdr3_aa: CASRQDPRADQPQHF

j_call: TRBJ1-4
d_call: NA
v_call: TRBV28
clone_size: NA
cdr3_nt: TGTGCCAGCAGAAGTATCAGTTCAACTAATGAAAAACTGTTTTTT
cdr3_aa: CASRSISSTNEKLFF

j_call: TRBJ2-1
d_call: NA
v_call: TRBV6-8
clone_size: large
cdr3_nt: TGTGCCAGCAGTTACTCGGGGTCTGAGCAGTTCTTC
cdr3_aa: CASSYSGSEQFF

j_call: TRBJ1-5
d_call: TRBD1
v_call: TRBV23-1
clone_size: NA
cdr3_nt: TGCGCCAGCAGGAACAGGGGTCACAATCAGCCCCAGCATTTT
cdr3_aa: CASRNRGHNQPQHF

j_call: TRBJ1-1
d_call: NA
v_call: TRBV28
clone_size: NA
cdr3_nt: TGTGCCAGCAGCGCTGGGGGCTGGTCGACTGAAGCTTTCTTT
cdr3_aa: CASSAGGWSTEAFF

j_call: TRBJ2-5
d_call: NA
v_call: TRBV29-1
clone_size: NA
cdr3_nt: TGCAGCGTTGTGGGCCAGGGCTCATTGGGGGGGACCCAGTACTTC
cdr3_aa: CSVVGQGSLGGTQYF

j_call: TRBJ1-1
d_call: NA
v_call: TRBV19
clone_size: NA
cdr3_nt: TGTGCCTCCGGGGGGGCGAACACTGAAGCTTTCTTT
cdr3_aa: CASGGANTEAFF

j_call: TRBJ2-7
d_call: TRBD1
v_call: TRBV6-8
clone_size: medium-sized
cdr3_nt: TGTGCCAGCAGCCCGTCCGGGACAGGGACTTCTGAGCAGTACTTC
cdr3_aa: CASSPSGTGTSEQYF

j_call: TRBJ1-1
d_call: TRBD1
v_call: TRBV6-1
clone_size: NA
cdr3_nt: TGTGCCAGCAGTGAAGGGGGGGGACAGAAAGCTTTCTTT
cdr3_aa: CASSEGGGQKAFF

j_call: TRBJ2-7
d_call: NA
v_call: TRBV18
clone_size: few
cdr3_nt: TGTGCCAGCTCCCCGAGACTAGCCTACGAGCAGTACTTC
cdr3_aa: CASSPRLAYEQYF

j_call: TRBJ1-1
d_call: NA
v_call: TRBV11-3
clone_size: few
cdr3_nt: TGTGCCAGCGGCCTGGTCAGGGGGAACACTGAAGCTTTCTTT
cdr3_aa: CASGLVRGNTEAFF

j_call: TRBJ2-3
d_call: TRBD2
v_call: TRBV28
clone_size: few
cdr3_nt: TGTGCCTCCAGACTAGCGGGGACTGCGTTGCGGAATACGCAGTATTTT
cdr3_aa: CASRLAGTALRNTQYF